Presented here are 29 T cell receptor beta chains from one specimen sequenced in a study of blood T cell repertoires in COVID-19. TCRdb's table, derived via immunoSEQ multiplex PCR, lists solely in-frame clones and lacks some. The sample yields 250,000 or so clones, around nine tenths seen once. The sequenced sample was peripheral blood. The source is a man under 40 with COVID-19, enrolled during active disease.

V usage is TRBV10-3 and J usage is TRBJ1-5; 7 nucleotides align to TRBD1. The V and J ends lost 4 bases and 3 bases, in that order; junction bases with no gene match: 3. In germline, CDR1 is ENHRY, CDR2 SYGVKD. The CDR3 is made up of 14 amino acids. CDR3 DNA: TGTGCCATCAGTGCGGGACAGACCAATCAGCCCCAGCATTTT. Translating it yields CAISAGQTNQPQHF.

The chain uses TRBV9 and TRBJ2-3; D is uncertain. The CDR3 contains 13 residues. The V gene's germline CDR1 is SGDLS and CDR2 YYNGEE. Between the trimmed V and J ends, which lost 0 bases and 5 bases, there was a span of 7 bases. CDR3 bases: TGTGCCAGCAGCGTAGAACACCGAGATACGCAGTATTTT. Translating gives CASSVEHRDTQYF.

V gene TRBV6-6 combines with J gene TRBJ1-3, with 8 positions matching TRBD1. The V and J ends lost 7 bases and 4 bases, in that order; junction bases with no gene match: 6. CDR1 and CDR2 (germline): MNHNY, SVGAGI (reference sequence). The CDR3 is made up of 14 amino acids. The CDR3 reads CASTPGGSGNTIYF. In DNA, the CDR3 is TGTGCCAGCACCCCAGGGGGCTCAGGAAACACCATATATTTT.

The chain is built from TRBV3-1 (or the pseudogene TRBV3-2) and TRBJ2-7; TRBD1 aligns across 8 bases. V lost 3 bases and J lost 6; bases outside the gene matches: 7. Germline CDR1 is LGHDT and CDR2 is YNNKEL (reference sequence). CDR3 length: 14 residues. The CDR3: CASSQGRGHSEQYF. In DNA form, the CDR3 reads TGTGCCAGCAGCCAGGGCAGGGGGCACTCCGAGCAGTACTTC.

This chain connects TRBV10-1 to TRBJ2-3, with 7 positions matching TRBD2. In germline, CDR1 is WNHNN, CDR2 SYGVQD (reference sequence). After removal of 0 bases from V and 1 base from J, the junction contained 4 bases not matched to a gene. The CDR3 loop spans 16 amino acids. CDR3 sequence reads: CASSESTGGGTDTQYF. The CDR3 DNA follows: TGCGCCAGCAGTGAGTCGACTGGGGGGGGCACAGATACGCAGTATTTT.

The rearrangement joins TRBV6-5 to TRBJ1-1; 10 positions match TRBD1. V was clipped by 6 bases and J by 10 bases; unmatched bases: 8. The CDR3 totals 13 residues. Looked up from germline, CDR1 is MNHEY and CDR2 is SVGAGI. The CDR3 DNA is TGTGCCAGCAGGCGGGACAGGGGCGATGTAGCTTTCTTT. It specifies CASRRDRGDVAFF.

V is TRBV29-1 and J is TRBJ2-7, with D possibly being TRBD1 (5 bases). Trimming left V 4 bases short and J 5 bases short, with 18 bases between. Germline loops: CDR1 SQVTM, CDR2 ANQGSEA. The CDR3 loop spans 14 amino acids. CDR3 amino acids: CSVGGGEGWDEQYF. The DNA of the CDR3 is TGCAGCGTTGGGGGCGGCGAAGGGTGGGACGAGCAGTACTTC.

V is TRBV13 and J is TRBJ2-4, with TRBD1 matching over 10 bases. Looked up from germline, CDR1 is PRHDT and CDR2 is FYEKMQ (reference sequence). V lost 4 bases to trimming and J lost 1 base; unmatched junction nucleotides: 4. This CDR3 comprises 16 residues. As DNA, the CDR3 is TGTGCCAGCAGCTCGACAGGGGGCAGGGCCAAAAACATTCAGTACTTC. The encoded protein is CASSSTGGRAKNIQYF.

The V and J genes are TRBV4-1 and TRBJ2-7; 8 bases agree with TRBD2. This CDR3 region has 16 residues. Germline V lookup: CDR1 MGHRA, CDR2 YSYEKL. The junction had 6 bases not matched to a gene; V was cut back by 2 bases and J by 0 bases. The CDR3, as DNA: TGCGCCAGCAGCCAACAAGGACTAGCACGCTCCTACGAGCAGTACTTC. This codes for CASSQQGLARSYEQYF.

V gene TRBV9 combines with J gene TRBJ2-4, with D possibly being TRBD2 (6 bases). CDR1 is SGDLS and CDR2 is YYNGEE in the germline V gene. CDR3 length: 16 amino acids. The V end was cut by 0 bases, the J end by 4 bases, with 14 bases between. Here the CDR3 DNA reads TGTGCCAGCAGCGTAGATTCCCGGGGGAGAAAAAACATTCAGTACTTC. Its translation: CASSVDSRGRKNIQYF.

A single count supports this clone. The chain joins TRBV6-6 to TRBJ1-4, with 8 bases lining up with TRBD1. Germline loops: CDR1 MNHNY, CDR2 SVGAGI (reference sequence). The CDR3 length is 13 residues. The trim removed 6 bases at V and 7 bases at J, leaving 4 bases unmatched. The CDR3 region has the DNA TGTGCCAGCAGCAGGGGGCAGGTTGAAAAACTGTTTTTT. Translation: CASSRGQVEKLFF.

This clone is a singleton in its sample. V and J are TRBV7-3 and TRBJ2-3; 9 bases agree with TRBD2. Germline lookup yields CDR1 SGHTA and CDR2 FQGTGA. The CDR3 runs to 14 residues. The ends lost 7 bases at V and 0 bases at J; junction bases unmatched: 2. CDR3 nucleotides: TGTGCCAGCAAGAGCGGGGGGAGCACAGATACGCAGTATTTT. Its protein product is CASKSGGSTDTQYF.

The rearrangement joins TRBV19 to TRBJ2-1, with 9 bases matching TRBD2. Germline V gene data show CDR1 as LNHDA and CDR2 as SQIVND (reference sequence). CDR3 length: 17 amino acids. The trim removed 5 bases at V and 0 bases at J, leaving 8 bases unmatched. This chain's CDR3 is CASSGSGGSSSYNEQFF. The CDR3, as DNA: TGTGCCAGTAGTGGTAGCGGGGGCTCGAGCTCCTACAATGAGCAGTTCTTC.

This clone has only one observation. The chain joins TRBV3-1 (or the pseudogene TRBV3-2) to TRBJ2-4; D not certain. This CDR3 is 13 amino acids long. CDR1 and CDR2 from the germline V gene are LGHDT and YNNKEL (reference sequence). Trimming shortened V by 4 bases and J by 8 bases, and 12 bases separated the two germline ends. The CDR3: CASSRGPGDIQYF. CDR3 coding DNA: TGTGCCAGCAGCCGCGGTCCTGGAGACATTCAGTACTTC.

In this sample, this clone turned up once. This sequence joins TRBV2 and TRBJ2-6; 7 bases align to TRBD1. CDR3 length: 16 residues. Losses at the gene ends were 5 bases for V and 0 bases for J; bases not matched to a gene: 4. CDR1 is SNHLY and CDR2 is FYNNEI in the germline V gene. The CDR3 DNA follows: TGTGCCAGCAGTCGGACAGGCCCCTCTGGGGCCAACGTCCTGACTTTC. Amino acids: CASSRTGPSGANVLTF.

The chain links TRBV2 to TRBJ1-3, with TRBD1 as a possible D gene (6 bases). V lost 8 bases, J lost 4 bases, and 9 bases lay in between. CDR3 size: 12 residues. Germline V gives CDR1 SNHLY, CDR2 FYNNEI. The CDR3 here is CASADRGNTIYF. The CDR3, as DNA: TGTGCCAGCGCCGACAGGGGAAACACCATATATTTT.

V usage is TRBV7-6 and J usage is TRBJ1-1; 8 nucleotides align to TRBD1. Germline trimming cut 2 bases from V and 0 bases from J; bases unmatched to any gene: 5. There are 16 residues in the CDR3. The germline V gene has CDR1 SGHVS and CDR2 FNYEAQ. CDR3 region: CASSLSAGGVNTEAFF. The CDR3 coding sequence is TGTGCCAGCAGCTTATCGGCAGGGGGCGTGAACACTGAAGCTTTCTTT. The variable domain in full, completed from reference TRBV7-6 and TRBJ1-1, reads GAGVSQSPRYKVTKRGQDVALRCDPISGHVSLYWYRQALGQGPEFLTYFNYEAQQDKSGLPNDRFSAERPEGSISTLTIQRTEQRDSAMYRCASSLSAGGVNTEAFFGQGTRLTVV.

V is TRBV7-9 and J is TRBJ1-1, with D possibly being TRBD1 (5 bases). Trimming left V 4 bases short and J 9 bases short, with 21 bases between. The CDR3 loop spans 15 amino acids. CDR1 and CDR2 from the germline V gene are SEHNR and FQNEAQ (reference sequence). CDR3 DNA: TGTGCCAGCAGCTCACCGACCCGCCCCCTGGGGCAAGCTTTCTTT. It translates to CASSSPTRPLGQAFF. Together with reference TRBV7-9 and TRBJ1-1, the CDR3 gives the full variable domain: DTGVSQNPRHKITKRGQNVTFRCDPISEHNRLYWYRQTLGQGPEFLTYFQNEAQLEKSRLLSDRFSAERPKGSFSTLEIQRTEQGDSAMYLCASSSPTRPLGQAFFGQGTRLTVV.

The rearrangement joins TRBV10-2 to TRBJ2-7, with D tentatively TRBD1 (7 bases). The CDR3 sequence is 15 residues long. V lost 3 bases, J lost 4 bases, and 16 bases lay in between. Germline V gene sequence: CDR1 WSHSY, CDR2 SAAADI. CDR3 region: CASSEPGGKDYEQYF. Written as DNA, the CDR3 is TGCGCCAGCAGTGAACCAGGGGGGAAAGATTACGAGCAGTACTTC.

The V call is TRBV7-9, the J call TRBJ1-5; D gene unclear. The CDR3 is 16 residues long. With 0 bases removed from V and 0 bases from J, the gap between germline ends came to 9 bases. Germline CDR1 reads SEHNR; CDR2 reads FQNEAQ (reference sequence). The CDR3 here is CASSLALADSNQPQHF. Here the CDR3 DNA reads TGTGCCAGCAGCTTAGCGCTGGCAGATAGCAATCAGCCCCAGCATTTT.

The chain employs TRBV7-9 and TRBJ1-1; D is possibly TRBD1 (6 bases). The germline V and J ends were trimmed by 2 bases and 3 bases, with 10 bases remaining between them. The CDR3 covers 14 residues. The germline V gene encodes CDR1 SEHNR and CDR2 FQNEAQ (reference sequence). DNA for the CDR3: TGTGCCAGCAGCTTATTCGGGGGGCACACTGAAGCTTTCTTT. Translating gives CASSLFGGHTEAFF. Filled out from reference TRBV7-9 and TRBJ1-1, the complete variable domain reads DTGVSQNPRHKITKRGQNVTFRCDPISEHNRLYWYRQTLGQGPEFLTYFQNEAQLEKSRLLSDRFSAERPKGSFSTLEIQRTEQGDSAMYLCASSLFGGHTEAFFGQGTRLTVV.

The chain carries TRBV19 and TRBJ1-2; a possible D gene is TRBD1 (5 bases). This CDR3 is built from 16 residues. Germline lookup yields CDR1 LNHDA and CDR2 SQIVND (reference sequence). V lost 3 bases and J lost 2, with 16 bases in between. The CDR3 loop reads CASSIPLGLLNYGYTF. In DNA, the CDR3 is TGTGCCAGTAGTATCCCCTTGGGACTTCTCAACTATGGCTACACCTTC.

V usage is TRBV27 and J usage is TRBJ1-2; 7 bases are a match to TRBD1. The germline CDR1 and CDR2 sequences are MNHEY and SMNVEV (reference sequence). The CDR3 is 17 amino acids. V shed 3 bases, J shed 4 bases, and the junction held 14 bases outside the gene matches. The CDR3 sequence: CASSFLPARGLGYGYTF. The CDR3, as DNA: TGTGCCAGCAGTTTCCTTCCGGCAAGGGGGCTGGGCTATGGCTACACCTTC.

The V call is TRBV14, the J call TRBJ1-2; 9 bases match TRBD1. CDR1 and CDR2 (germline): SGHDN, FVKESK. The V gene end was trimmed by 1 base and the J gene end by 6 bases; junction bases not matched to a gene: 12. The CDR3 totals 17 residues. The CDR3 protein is CASSQVWAGQGGNGYTF. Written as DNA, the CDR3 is TGTGCCAGCAGCCAAGTATGGGCGGGACAGGGCGGAAATGGCTACACCTTC.

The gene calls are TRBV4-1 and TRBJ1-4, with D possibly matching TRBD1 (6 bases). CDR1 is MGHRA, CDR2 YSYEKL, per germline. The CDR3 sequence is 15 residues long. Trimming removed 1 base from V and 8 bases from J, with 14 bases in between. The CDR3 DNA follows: TGCGCCAGCAGCCAAGTCACAGGGATCGGAGAAAAACTGTTTTTT. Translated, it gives CASSQVTGIGEKLFF.

The CDR3 loop is CASSQQTGNYEQYF. The CDR3 region has the DNA TGTGCCAGCAGCCAACAGACAGGCAACTACGAGCAGTACTTC. This chain joins TRBV7-7 and TRBJ2-7; a weak D match, TRBD1 (6 bases). The CDR3 spans 14 residues. Per the germline V gene, CDR1 is SSHAT and CDR2 is FNYEAQ (reference sequence). Trimming took 5 bases from V and 3 from J, leaving 14 bases between them.

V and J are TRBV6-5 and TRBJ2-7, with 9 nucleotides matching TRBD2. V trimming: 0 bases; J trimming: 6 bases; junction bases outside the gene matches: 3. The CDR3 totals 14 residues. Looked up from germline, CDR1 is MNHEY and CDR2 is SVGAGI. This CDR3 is CASSYSAGGAEQYF. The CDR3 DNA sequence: TGTGCCAGCAGTTACTCGGCGGGGGGGGCCGAGCAGTACTTC.

The CDR3 reads CASSLESGLSYEQYF. DNA for the CDR3: TGTGCCAGCAGTTTAGAATCAGGTCTCTCCTACGAGCAGTACTTC. J is TRBJ2-7 and V is TRBV27; the D is unclear. This CDR3 region has 15 residues. V was shortened by 2 bases and J by 0 bases, with 11 bases between the two germline ends. Germline loops: CDR1 MNHEY, CDR2 SMNVEV (reference sequence).

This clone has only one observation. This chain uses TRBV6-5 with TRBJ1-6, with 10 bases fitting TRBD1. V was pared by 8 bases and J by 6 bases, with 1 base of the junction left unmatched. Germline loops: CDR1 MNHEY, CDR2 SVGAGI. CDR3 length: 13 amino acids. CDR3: CASGTGVNSPLHF. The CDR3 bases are TGTGCCAGCGGGACAGGGGTTAATTCACCCCTCCACTTT.